The present TCR beta chain was sequenced within a study of a mutant IDH1 vaccine in newly diagnosed glioma. Study in general: Pretreatment consisted of radiotherapy, temozolomide, or both, with most receiving both.

Points on this clone: The target antigen is unknown.

TCRdb's table, derived via immunoSEQ multiplex PCR, lists solely in-frame clones and lacks some. The table records about 55,000 clones, less than 90% of them present only once. As to time point: week 35, safety follow-up. Doses consisted of 300 ug of mutant IDH1 20-mer peptide each, paired with topical imiquimod. The TCR comes from a woman younger than 35 with glioma. The sample was PBMCs, taken from a glioma patient whose treatment included an IDH1 peptide vaccine.

The CDR3 bases are TGTGCCAGCAGGGCAGGGGAAAACACTGAAGCTTTCTTT. Its protein is CASRAGENTEAFF. The V and J genes are TRBV6-5 and TRBJ1-1; the D gene is possibly TRBD1 (6 bases). V was shortened by 6 bases and J by 2 bases, with 10 bases between the two germline ends. Germline V CDR1 and CDR2: MNHEY, SVGAGI. The CDR3 runs to 13 residues.